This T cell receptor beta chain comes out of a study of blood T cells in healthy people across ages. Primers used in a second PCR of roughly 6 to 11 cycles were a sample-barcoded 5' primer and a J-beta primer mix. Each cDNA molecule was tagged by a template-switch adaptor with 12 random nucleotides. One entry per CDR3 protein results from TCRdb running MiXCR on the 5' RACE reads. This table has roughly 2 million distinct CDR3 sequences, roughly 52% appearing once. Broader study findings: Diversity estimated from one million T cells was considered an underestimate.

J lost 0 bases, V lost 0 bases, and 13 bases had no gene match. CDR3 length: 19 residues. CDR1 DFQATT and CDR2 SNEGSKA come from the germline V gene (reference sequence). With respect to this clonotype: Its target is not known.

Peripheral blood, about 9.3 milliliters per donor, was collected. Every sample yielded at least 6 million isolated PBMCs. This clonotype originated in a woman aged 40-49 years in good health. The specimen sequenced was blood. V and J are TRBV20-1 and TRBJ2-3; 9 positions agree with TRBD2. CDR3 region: CSARDDNSGGSLSTDTQYF. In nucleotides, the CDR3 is TGCAGTGCTAGAGATGACAATAGCGGGGGCTCATTGAGCACAGATACGCAGTATTTT.